Here is one T cell receptor (beta chain) with its context. Only a few counts were recorded for this clonotype. Its antigen is still unknown. The sample holds no much larger clone one base away, and base qualities are not on file. The meaning of the sample's treatment or condition label: live attenuated yellow fever vaccine strain. PBMCs were isolated from peripheral blood using a standard Ficoll-Paque protocol. CD4 and CD8 T-cell fractions were isolated with Dynabeads CD4 and CD8 positive selection kits. TriZol was used to extract RNA from bulk PBMCs, CD4 and CD8 fractions, and dextramer-positive and dextramer-negative fractions. The sample belongs to a study of T cells after yellow fever vaccination (dated by TCRdb to between 2017 and 2020). For context, the study as a whole: The SMART-Seq v4 Ultra Low Input RNA kit was used to prepare libraries from fractions with low cell numbers. To track T-cell clones before and after primary and booster YFV17D yellow fever vaccination, bulk TCR alpha and beta repertoires were sequenced longitudinally. The cohort comprised two healthy male donors, one aged 18 to 30 and one aged 30 to 40 years. Blood was collected at multiple timepoints before and after primary and secondary immunization, and bulk PBMC replicates and cell subsets were isolated.

On the study overall, not on this receptor specifically: A small fraction of clonotypes appeared in both the CD4 and CD8 compartments, likely as a result of convergent recombination. The secondary T-cell response was weaker than the primary response but faster, peaking on day 5 instead of day 15. Because only two donors were included in the study, the extent to which the findings can be generalized is limited. Because abundant contaminating clonotypes from the bulk population could be contained in FACS-sorted repertoires, computational filtering was required. After the booster, most clones that had expanded after primary vaccination were detected again (around 97% of CD4 and around 88% of CD8), suggesting broad maintenance of memory.

The junction carries 13 bases between V and J, which are trimmed by 0 bases and 10 bases respectively. CDR1 and CDR2 are drawn from the germline V gene: SQVTM, ANQGSEA. The CDR3 sequence holds 13 residues, the cysteine and phenylalanine included. The retained sequence is limited to the CDR3, 39 bases, with the frame set at the first base. TCR cDNA was made using 5'RACE template switching, a step that added a universal primer site and unique molecular identifiers. Priming of cDNA synthesis was performed from both the TCR alpha and TCR beta constant segments. Two PCR steps were used to amplify libraries, with sample barcodes and sequencing adapters being added in the second step. Sequencing of the libraries was done on either Illumina HiSeq 2500 (2x100 bp) or NovaSeq (2x150 bp). The original methods were these. Demultiplexing of reads and collapsing into UMI consensus sequences were performed with MIGEC, and V(D)J alignment was carried out with MiXCR. Using edgeR on replicate PBMC samples, clonotypes were called vaccine-responding if FDR was below 0.01 and the log2 fold change was above 5 up to day 15. CD4 or CD8 identity was assigned to each bulk clonotype according to whether the clonotype was present at higher abundance in the sequenced CD4 repertoire or the sequenced CD8 repertoire. TCRdb took the public reads, trimmed them with fastp at Q25, ran MiXCR for clone calling and kept in-frame beta chains. Records with the same CDR3 protein are collapsed into one entry carrying the most frequent genes and DNA. TCRdb's processing, not the authors', yielded these V and J calls. The sample table lists some 250,000 distinct CDR3 sequences, 6.9% of them with a count of one. The ten biggest clones cover around 0.9% of the sample.

This receptor was identified in a man aged 30 to 39 who received the YFV17D yellow fever vaccine. Sequencing used CD4+ T cells sorted from PBMCs, obtained 15 days after the yellow fever booster vaccination. The V and J segments used are TRBV29-1 and TRBJ2-1, with the D gene tentatively TRBD1 or TRBD2, based on 6 matching bases in each. Here is the DNA: TGCAGCGTTGAAGAGCTACAGGGAGGAGAGCAGTTCTTC. Protein translation: CSVEELQGGEQFF.